This T cell receptor beta chain was identified in a study of radiotherapy plus CTLA-4 blockade in lung cancer. Germline trimming cut 6 bases from V and 4 bases from J; bases unmatched to any gene: 9. Germline CDR1 is SGHTA and CDR2 is FQGNSA. CDR3 size: 15 residues. This clone has a handful of counts. The protocol was immunoSEQ multiplex PCR, while the TCRdb copy is restricted to in-frame clones and leaves out a portion. This sample has 34,000 or so clones, with 70% to 75% found just once. The chain is built from TRBV7-2 and TRBJ2-1, with 7 bases that match TRBD2. The sample consisted of peripheral blood, taken from a patient treated with radiotherapy plus ipilimumab. This clonotype was obtained from a human donor with non-small cell lung cancer that progressed on radiotherapy plus ipilimumab. The CDR3 bases are TGTGCCAGCAGATCCCGGGACTACACATACAATGAGCAGTTCTTC. Protein sequence: CASRSRDYTYNEQFF.